What follows are 30 T cell receptor beta chains derived from one specimen sequenced in a study of blood T cell repertoires in COVID-19. TCRdb keeps only in-frame clones here, not all; method: immunoSEQ multiplex PCR. The sample has about 290,000 clones, 70% to 90% seen once. Input material: peripheral blood. The receptor source for this set is a woman aged 45-59 years with active or convalescent COVID-19.

The V call is TRBV7-8, the J call TRBJ2-1; the match to TRBD1 covers 9 bases. V was pared by 6 bases and J by 7 bases, with 4 bases of the junction left unmatched. From germline, CDR1 is SGHVS and CDR2 FQNEAQ. The CDR3 extends over 13 amino acids. This CDR3 reads CASRGQGLNEQFF. The DNA of the CDR3 is TGTGCCAGCAGGGGACAGGGTTTGAATGAGCAGTTCTTC.

This clone was picked up a small number of times. V is TRBV28 and J is TRBJ1-3; 7 nucleotides agree with TRBD1. The CDR3 runs to 16 residues. The germline V gene has CDR1 MDHEN and CDR2 SYDVKM. V lost 3 bases and J lost 5; bases outside the gene matches: 10. The CDR3 nucleotides are TGTGCCAGCAGTTTGGCAGGTAACAGGGGAAGAAACACCATATATTTT. Translation: CASSLAGNRGRNTIYF.

The table lists this clone with many counts. This chain joins TRBV28 and TRBJ2-7; 7 positions agree with TRBD2. The CDR3 totals 14 residues. Germline CDR1 and CDR2: MDHEN and SYDVKM. Germline trimming cut 7 bases from V and 3 bases from J; bases unmatched to any gene: 9. Here the CDR3 reads CASITKGGGYEQYF. The DNA for the CDR3 is TGTGCCAGCATTACCAAGGGCGGGGGCTACGAGCAGTACTTC.

This chain links TRBV3-1 (or the pseudogene TRBV3-2) with TRBJ2-7, with 11 bases identical to TRBD1. Germline V gene data show CDR1 as LGHDT and CDR2 as YNNKEL (reference sequence). This CDR3 has 16 amino acids. J was trimmed by 4 bases and V by 1 base; bases with no gene match: 6. For the CDR3, the DNA is TGTGCCAGCAGCCAAGCAAGGACAGGGGGCGTTTACGAGCAGTACTTC. This gives the protein CASSQARTGGVYEQYF.

This sequence joins TRBV30 and TRBJ1-6; no firm D call. V gave up 5 bases and J gave up 7 bases, with 12 bases separating them. CDR3 length: 13 residues. The germline V gene has CDR1 GTSNPN and CDR2 SVGIG (reference sequence). The CDR3 nucleotides are TGTGCCTGGGGGCTAGGTAACAATTCACCCCTCCACTTT. This encodes CAWGLGNNSPLHF.

In its sample, this clone was seen a few times. The chain joins TRBV5-1 to TRBJ1-2, with TRBD1 identical over 8 bases. The CDR3 loop spans 15 amino acids. V was pared by 3 bases and J by 3 bases, with 7 bases of the junction left unmatched. Germline loops: CDR1 SGHRS, CDR2 YFSETQ. CDR3 loop: CASSSGTGLDYGYTF. Here the CDR3 DNA reads TGCGCCAGCAGCTCTGGGACAGGACTAGACTATGGCTACACCTTC.

J is TRBJ2-5 and V is TRBV28; a weak D match, TRBD1 (6 bases). The CDR3 extends over 13 amino acids. V shed 5 bases and J shed 5 bases, with 12 bases lying between them. The germline CDR1 and CDR2 sequences are MDHEN and SYDVKM. DNA of the CDR3: TGTGCCAGCAGTGTGACAGGCCGGGAGACCCAGTACTTC. Protein product: CASSVTGRETQYF.

The chain recombines TRBV6-5 with TRBJ1-3, with a weak D call TRBD1 (6 bases). Between the trimmed V and J ends, which lost 0 bases and 11 bases, there was a span of 20 bases. The CDR3 length is 16 residues. From germline, CDR1 is MNHEY and CDR2 SVGAGI. In nucleotides, the CDR3 is TGTGCCAGCAGTTACTCTAGGGGGGGCCCGCTTTATCCCATATATTTT. It codes for CASSYSRGGPLYPIYF.

This rearrangement joins TRBV6-1 to TRBJ1-1; D remains ambiguous. The germline CDR1 and CDR2 sequences are MNHNS and SASEGT. The CDR3 totals 15 residues. Trimming shortened V by 1 base and J by 1 base, and 10 bases separated the two germline ends. CDR3 bases: TGTGCCAGCAGTGAAGGGAGAGGTACGAACACTGAAGCTTTCTTT. It translates to CASSEGRGTNTEAFF.

The chain carries TRBV6-5 and TRBJ1-6; D not resolved. V was cut by 1 base and J by 10 bases, with 14 bases left in between. The CDR3 is made up of 15 amino acids. CDR1 is MNHEY, CDR2 SVGAGI, per germline. This CDR3 is CASSYLGGEWSPLHF. CDR3 DNA: TGTGCCAGCAGTTACTTAGGTGGAGAGTGGTCACCCCTCCACTTT.

The chain couples TRBV10-3 to TRBJ1-1; 7 bases are a match to TRBD1. V gave up 4 bases and J gave up 6 bases; unmatched junction bases: 11. The CDR3 spans 15 residues. Per the germline V gene, CDR1 is ENHRY and CDR2 is SYGVKD. The CDR3, as DNA: TGTGCCATCAGTGCCAGGGGGTCCGGACCACCTGAAGCTTTCTTT. It translates to CAISARGSGPPEAFF.

The CDR3 nucleotides read TGTGCCAGCAGTCGGGGTCTAGGCCTGGCCGGGGAGCTGTTTTTT. This translates into CASSRGLGLAGELFF. The chain is built from TRBV2 and TRBJ2-2; D perhaps matches TRBD2 (5 bases). Trimming took 5 bases from V and 6 from J, leaving 16 bases between them. CDR1 is SNHLY and CDR2 is FYNNEI in the germline V gene. CDR3 size: 15 residues.

The J gene is TRBJ1-2, the V gene TRBV29-1, with a weak D call TRBD1 (5 bases). V shed 4 bases and J shed 4 bases, with 19 bases lying between them. In germline, CDR1 is SQVTM, CDR2 ANQGSEA. CDR3 length: 15 residues. As DNA, the CDR3 is TGCAGCGTTGGAGCCCCCAGGGAAATGGCCTATGGCTACACCTTC. Its translation is CSVGAPREMAYGYTF.

The J gene is TRBJ2-7, the V gene TRBV9; the match to TRBD2 covers 7 bases. The CDR3 runs to 16 residues. Germline-derived CDR1 and CDR2 are SGDLS and YYNGEE. Unmatched junction bases numbered 7, after V lost 0 bases and J lost 1 base. For the CDR3, the DNA is TGTGCCAGCAGCGTAGATTCCCTAGCGGAATCCTACGAGCAGTACTTC. This gives the protein CASSVDSLAESYEQYF.

As for this clone: Other DNA sequences in the same sample also yield this CDR3. CDR3 in DNA: TGTGCCACCAGTGACTCTAGTTTCTCTGGAAACACCATATATTTT. Its translation is CATSDSSFSGNTIYF. This rearrangement joins TRBV24-1 to TRBJ1-3; D gene unclear. The CDR3 consists of 15 residues. V was pared by 4 bases and J by 0 bases, with 9 bases between. Germline V lookup: CDR1 KGHDR, CDR2 SFDVKD.

This clone was seen just once. This CDR3 reads CASKLGLAGVGRNEQFF. The CDR3 nucleotides are TGTGCCAGCAAACTAGGACTAGCGGGAGTTGGACGGAATGAGCAGTTCTTC. V is TRBV6-4 and J is TRBJ2-1; the match to TRBD2 covers 13 bases. The CDR3 extends over 17 amino acids. CDR1 and CDR2 (germline): MRHNA, SNTAGT. V trimming: 7 bases; J trimming: 7 bases; junction bases outside the gene matches: 13.

This rearrangement joins TRBV5-1 to TRBJ2-5; D is possibly TRBD2 (7 bases). This CDR3 is built from 14 residues. V dropped 6 bases and J dropped 5 bases, with 17 bases sitting between them. Germline CDR1 reads SGHRS; CDR2 reads YFSETQ. CDR3 DNA sequence: TGCGCCAGCACCACCACGGGGGGCCTTGAGACCCAGTACTTC. Amino acids: CASTTTGGLETQYF.

This chain links TRBV2 with TRBJ2-7, with 8 bases matching TRBD1. CDR1 SNHLY and CDR2 FYNNEI come from the germline V gene. The CDR3 is made up of 13 amino acids. J gave up 1 base and V 6 bases, and 2 bases lay outside the gene matches. The CDR3 spells CASSRDRSYEQYF. CDR3 nucleotide sequence: TGTGCCAGCAGCCGGGACAGGTCCTACGAGCAGTACTTC.

This clone turned up a few times. The chain is built from TRBV29-1 and TRBJ2-1; D gene uncertain. CDR1 and CDR2 (germline): SQVTM, ANQGSEA. The CDR3 spans 10 residues. The ends were cut back, 7 bases at V and 2 bases at J, with 3 bases in the middle. CDR3 DNA: TGCAGCGCCGCCTACAATGAGCAGTTCTTC. Its translation: CSAAYNEQFF.

The gene calls are TRBV9 and TRBJ1-1, with a weak D call TRBD1 (5 bases). V was clipped by 0 bases and J by 8 bases, with 14 bases between them. The CDR3 spans 14 residues. Germline V gives CDR1 SGDLS, CDR2 YYNGEE. The CDR3 nucleotides read TGTGCCAGCAGCGTAGTCCAGGACACGAGAGAAGCTTTCTTT. This gives the protein CASSVVQDTREAFF.

V gene TRBV18 combines with J gene TRBJ1-6, with TRBD1 as a possible D gene (5 bases). This CDR3 is built from 14 residues. Per germline, CDR1 KGHSH and CDR2 LQKENI. V was clipped by 2 bases and J by 9 bases, with 11 bases between them. The CDR3 nucleotides are TGTGCCAGCTCACCAGGGGCCCTTGGTTCACCCCTCCACTTT. This gives the protein CASSPGALGSPLHF. Using reference TRBV18 and TRBJ1-6 for the parts outside the CDR3, the full variable domain is NAGVMQNPRHLVRRRGQEARLRCSPMKGHSHVYWYRQLPEEGLKFMVYLQKENIIDESGMPKERFSAEFPKEGPSILRIQQVVRGDSAAYFCASSPGALGSPLHFGNGTRLTVT.

The V call is TRBV5-1, the J call TRBJ2-5, with 8 bases identical to TRBD1. Germline CDR1 and CDR2: SGHRS and YFSETQ. V was clipped by 3 bases and J by 0 bases; unmatched bases: 7. The CDR3 extends over 16 amino acids. CDR3 sequence reads: CASSWMGQVNQETQYF. For the CDR3, the DNA is TGCGCCAGCAGCTGGATGGGACAGGTCAACCAAGAGACCCAGTACTTC.

The chain uses TRBV5-1 and TRBJ1-1, with TRBD1 matching over 10 bases. Germline V gene data show CDR1 as SGHRS and CDR2 as YFSETQ. The CDR3 contains 15 residues. Germline trimming cut 3 bases from V and 3 bases from J; bases unmatched to any gene: 5. CDR3 region: CASSWRQGADTEAFF. The CDR3 DNA reads TGCGCCAGCAGCTGGAGACAGGGGGCGGACACTGAAGCTTTCTTT.

The CDR3 spells CVRSLENHRGDEQFF. In DNA, the CDR3 is TGTGTCAGAAGCTTAGAAAATCACAGGGGGGATGAGCAGTTCTTC. The rearrangement links TRBV7-5 to TRBJ2-1; the listed D gene, TRBD1, was not tested against the DNA. TRBV7-5 is a pseudogene. The CDR3 has 15 amino acids.

The gene calls are TRBV4-1 and TRBJ2-3; TRBD1 matches 7 bases. The V segment lost 2 bases and the J segment 2 bases; nucleotides outside the gene matches: 7. The CDR3 spans 16 residues. In germline, CDR1 is MGHRA, CDR2 YSYEKL. Here the CDR3 DNA reads TGCGCCAGCAGCCAAATGCCCGGACAGGTCACAGATACGCAGTATTTT. Amino acid sequence: CASSQMPGQVTDTQYF.

The chain recombines TRBV28 with TRBJ2-3; tentative D call: TRBD1 (5 bases). This CDR3 region has 15 residues. Looked up from germline, CDR1 is MDHEN and CDR2 is SYDVKM. The germline V and J ends were trimmed by 3 bases and 2 bases, with 12 bases remaining between them. DNA of the CDR3: TGTGCCAGCAGTTTTACAGGATACTCCACAGATACGCAGTATTTT. Translation gives CASSFTGYSTDTQYF.

The V call is TRBV27, the J call TRBJ1-4, with 10 bases lining up with TRBD1. V lost 6 bases and J lost 8; bases outside the gene matches: 9. CDR1 is MNHEY and CDR2 is SMNVEV in the germline V gene (reference sequence). CDR3 length equals 15 residues. CDR3 sequence: CASRTRQGAFEKLFF. CDR3 nucleotides: TGTGCCAGCAGAACCCGACAGGGGGCGTTCGAAAAACTGTTTTTT.

The V call is TRBV19, the J call TRBJ2-1; 11 bases fit TRBD2. Trimming removed 5 bases from V and 8 bases from J; junction bases left unmatched: 8. This CDR3 spans 15 amino acids. In germline, CDR1 is LNHDA, CDR2 SQIVND (reference sequence). CDR3 amino acids: CASSFTSGRWDEQFF. CDR3 DNA: TGTGCCAGTAGTTTTACTAGCGGGAGATGGGATGAGCAGTTCTTC.

The genes are TRBV18 and TRBJ1-2; D might be TRBD1 (5 bases). With 2 bases removed from V and 8 bases from J, the gap between germline ends came to 12 bases. This CDR3 is built from 13 residues. Germline CDR1 KGHSH, CDR2 LQKENI. CDR3 sequence (DNA): TGTGCCAGCTCACCAGTCAGGGCCAGAGGCTACACCTTC. This sequence encodes CASSPVRARGYTF.

The chain uses TRBV9 and TRBJ1-4; the D gene is possibly TRBD1 (5 bases). The CDR3 is 14 amino acids. V lost 4 bases and J lost 6, with 13 bases in between. Germline V CDR1 and CDR2: SGDLS, YYNGEE. DNA for the CDR3: TGTGCCAGCAGCTCGGACACGATGGATGAAAAACTGTTTTTT. The encoded protein is CASSSDTMDEKLFF.